A selection of T cell receptor beta chains follows, all from one sample in a study of blood T cell repertoires in COVID-19. Clones were sequenced by immunoSEQ multiplex PCR, and TCRdb holds only the in-frame ones, with some missing. The profile shows around 170,000 clones, over 80% of them singletons. Material for sequencing was peripheral blood. These receptors originate from a woman in her sixties with acute or convalescent COVID-19. Each CDR3 is given with its conserved first and last residue. D genes are given only for firm matches. Only some rows state a clone size, as once, few, many or a class for expanded clones.

once	TRBV7-3	TRBD2	16	TRBJ2-1	CASSLGSGGAYNEQFF	TGTGCCAGCAGCTTAGGTAGCGGGGGTGCCTACAATGAGCAGTTCTTC
-	TRBV7-2	-	15	TRBJ2-1	CASSSTSGLYNEQFF	TGTGCCAGCAGCTCCACGTCCGGTCTCTACAATGAGCAGTTCTTC
-	TRBV19	-	16	TRBJ1-5	CASSIKAVYSNQPQHF	TGTGCCAGTAGTATAAAGGCGGTTTATAGCAATCAGCCCCAGCATTTT
-	TRBV5-1	TRBD1	13	TRBJ1-4	CASSPGTDEKLFF	TGCGCCAGCAGCCCCGGGACAGACGAAAAACTGTTTTTT
-	TRBV7-2	-	13	TRBJ1-4	CASSRSVNEKLFF	TGTGCCAGCAGCCGGAGTGTAAATGAAAAACTGTTTTTT
-	TRBV30	-	13	TRBJ1-2	CAWSSTGSYGYTF	TGTGCCTGGAGCTCTACAGGGTCCTATGGCTACACCTTC
-	TRBV10-3	-	15	TRBJ1-3	CAISPGGVTGNTIYF	TGTGCCATCAGCCCAGGAGGCGTTACTGGAAACACCATATATTTT
-	TRBV11-2	TRBD1	13	TRBJ1-1	CASSLTGGTEAFF	TGTGCCAGCAGCCTGACAGGGGGCACTGAAGCTTTCTTT
-	TRBV6-5	TRBD1	15	TRBJ1-2	CASSYRRDRNYGYTF	TGTGCCAGCAGTTACCGTAGGGACAGGAACTATGGCTACACCTTC
-	TRBV3-1/TRBV3-2	TRBD1	14	TRBJ1-1	CASSRDRGVAEAFF	TGTGCCAGCAGCCGGGACAGGGGAGTAGCTGAAGCTTTCTTT
few	TRBV14	-	15	TRBJ2-7	CASSQDRLRSYEQYF	TGTGCCAGCAGCCAAGATCGCCTACGATCCTACGAGCAGTACTTC
-	TRBV9	TRBD1	15	TRBJ2-2	CASSVKQGDTGELFF	TGTGCCAGCAGCGTAAAACAGGGGGACACCGGGGAGCTGTTTTTT
-	TRBV30	TRBD1	14	TRBJ2-7	CAWTPGQGPYEQYF	TGTGCCTGGACTCCGGGACAGGGCCCCTACGAGCAGTACTTC
-	TRBV5-4	TRBD1	16	TRBJ1-1	CASSSAMGQGNTEAFF	TGTGCCAGCAGCTCCGCCATGGGACAGGGGAACACTGAAGCTTTCTTT
few	TRBV5-1	TRBD2	16	TRBJ2-2	CASSLRLAGESGELFF	TGCGCCAGCAGCTTGAGACTAGCGGGGGAGTCCGGGGAGCTGTTTTTT
few	TRBV27	-	15	TRBJ1-6	CASSWAGQYNSPLHF	TGTGCCAGCAGTTGGGCGGGTCAGTATAATTCACCCCTCCACTTT
-	TRBV7-2	-	13	TRBJ2-3	CASSDRSGYTQYF	TGTGCCAGCAGCGACCGAAGCGGTTATACGCAGTATTTT
-	TRBV25-1	-	16	TRBJ1-5	CASSEGGARSNQPQHF	TGTGCCAGCAGTGAAGGGGGGGCGAGGAGCAATCAGCCCCAGCATTTT
-	TRBV9	TRBD1	15	TRBJ1-1	CASSVGQVRNTEAFF	TGTGCCAGCAGCGTCGGACAGGTAAGGAACACTGAAGCTTTCTTT
-	TRBV5-4	-	13	TRBJ2-1	CASSLREDNEQFF	TGTGCCAGCAGCTTGAGGGAGGACAATGAGCAGTTCTTC
-	TRBV5-6	-	13	TRBJ1-2	CASRPGGNRGYTF	TGTGCCAGCCGACCGGGGGGTAACCGGGGCTACACCTTC
-	TRBV7-6	-	15	TRBJ2-7	CASSLGQQQTYEQYF	TGTGCCAGCAGCTTGGGGCAACAGCAGACCTACGAGCAGTACTTC
-	TRBV4-1	-	17	TRBJ1-1	CASSPPVLGPPNTEAFF	TGCGCCAGCAGCCCACCTGTATTGGGGCCTCCGAACACTGAAGCTTTCTTT
-	TRBV10-2	-	12	TRBJ2-7	CATGQKNYEQYF	TGCGCCACCGGACAGAAAAACTACGAGCAGTACTTC
-	TRBV4-3	TRBD1	14	TRBJ2-1	CASSQDDRGNEQFF	TGCGCCAGCAGCCAAGATGACAGGGGGAATGAGCAGTTCTTC
-	TRBV5-1	-	16	TRBJ2-3	CASSLTGTAGTDTQYF	TGCGCCAGCAGCCTAACCGGGACTGCAGGGACAGATACGCAGTATTTT
few	TRBV6-5	-	13	TRBJ1-3	CASYRPPGNTIYF	TGTGCCAGCTACAGGCCGCCTGGAAACACCATATATTTT
-	TRBV6-1	-	13	TRBJ1-4	CASRGGFDEKLFF	TGTGCCAGCAGAGGAGGGTTTGATGAAAAACTGTTTTTT
-	TRBV7-9	-	15	TRBJ2-1	CASRHSSGSYNEQFF	TGTGCCAGCAGACACTCGAGCGGGTCCTACAATGAGCAGTTCTTC
-	TRBV6-4	-	16	TRBJ2-7	CASSDTTTGRPYEQYF	TGTGCCAGCAGTGACACTACTACAGGACGTCCATACGAGCAGTACTTC
-	TRBV5-7	TRBD2	16	TRBJ2-1	CASSTQASGAYNEQFF	TGTGCCAGCAGCACCCAGGCTAGCGGGGCCTACAATGAGCAGTTCTTC
-	TRBV2	-	15	TRBJ1-5	CASSETDRGNQPQHF	TGTGCCAGCAGTGAGACAGATCGGGGCAATCAGCCCCAGCATTTT
-	TRBV2	TRBD2	15	TRBJ2-1	CASTPGLAGGNEQFF	TGTGCCAGCACCCCGGGACTAGCGGGGGGAAATGAGCAGTTCTTC
-	TRBV30	TRBD1	14	TRBJ2-5	CAWSVSGGQETQYF	TGTGCCTGGAGTGTTTCAGGGGGTCAGGAGACCCAGTACTTC
-	TRBV6-6	TRBD1	15	TRBJ2-1	CASRDTGQAANEQFF	TGTGCCAGCAGGGATACAGGACAGGCTGCCAATGAGCAGTTCTTC
-	TRBV4-2	-	13	TRBJ2-2	CASSLTARGELFF	TGTGCCAGCAGCTTGACTGCCAGGGGTGAGCTGTTTTTT
-	TRBV27	-	16	TRBJ1-5	CASSLFGTGSNQPQHF	TGTGCCAGCAGTTTATTTGGTACAGGGAGCAATCAGCCCCAGCATTTT
-	TRBV28	-	15	TRBJ2-3	CASTRGGTGTDTQYF	TGTGCCAGCACAAGGGGGGGTACTGGCACAGATACGCAGTATTTT
-	TRBV19	-	12	TRBJ2-2	CATWQGTGELFF	TGTGCCACTTGGCAGGGGACCGGGGAGCTGTTTTTT
-	TRBV6-5	-	16	TRBJ1-1	CASSYSSAQANTEAFF	TGTGCCAGCAGTTACTCGTCCGCGCAGGCGAACACTGAAGCTTTCTTT
-	TRBV7-9	TRBD1	16	TRBJ1-4	CASSLGDRSTNEKLFF	TGTGCCAGCAGCTTAGGGGACAGATCAACTAATGAAAAACTGTTTTTT
-	TRBV19	TRBD1	12	TRBJ1-3	CASGTGGNTIYF	TGTGCCAGTGGGACAGGGGGAAACACCATATATTTT
-	TRBV19	TRBD1	16	TRBJ2-2	CASSIPGTGGTGELFF	TGTGCCAGTAGTATCCCCGGGACAGGGGGTACCGGGGAGCTGTTTTTT
-	TRBV5-1	-	16	TRBJ1-2	CASLIHPADRYYGYTF	TGCGCCAGCCTAATTCATCCTGCTGACAGGTACTATGGCTACACCTTC
-	TRBV28	-	14	TRBJ1-4	CASSLEGVYEKLFF	TGTGCCAGCAGTTTAGAGGGGGTATATGAAAAACTGTTTTTT
-	TRBV10-2	-	15	TRBJ2-7	CASSDLGGSSYEQYF	TGCGCCAGCAGTGACCTCGGGGGTAGCTCCTACGAGCAGTACTTC
-	TRBV7-9	-	10	TRBJ1-1	CASSFNEAFF	TGTGCCAGCAGCTTCAATGAAGCTTTCTTT
-	TRBV6-2/TRBV6-3	-	14	TRBJ2-7	CASSYSRGSYEQYF	TGTGCCAGCAGTTACTCCCGGGGCTCCTACGAGCAGTACTTC
-	TRBV6-6	-	15	TRBJ1-1	CASSYSGRTPAEAFF	TGTGCCAGCAGTTACTCGGGGCGGACGCCCGCTGAAGCTTTCTTT
few	TRBV10-3	TRBD1	12	TRBJ1-2	CALSRQGHGYTF	TGTGCCTTATCCCGACAGGGACATGGCTACACCTTC
once	TRBV6-5	TRBD2	14	TRBJ2-5	CASRPSGGAERDYF	TGTGCCAGCAGGCCTAGCGGGGGGGCCGAACGGGACTACTTC
-	TRBV19	-	15	TRBJ1-1	CASSMKGQVNTEAFF	TGTGCCAGTAGTATGAAGGGACAAGTGAACACTGAAGCTTTCTTT
-	TRBV3-1/TRBV3-2	TRBD2	15	TRBJ2-1	CASSQSGTSPDEQFF	TGTGCCAGCAGCCAGTCCGGGACTAGCCCCGATGAGCAGTTCTTC
once	TRBV19	TRBD1	16	TRBJ2-7	CASSTFGTGSSYEQYF	TGTGCCAGTAGTACCTTTGGGACAGGGAGCTCCTACGAGCAGTACTTC
-	TRBV19	-	13	TRBJ1-2	CASSSPGGDGYTF	TGTGCCAGTAGTTCTCCAGGAGGGGATGGCTACACCTTC
-	TRBV7-3	TRBD1	16	TRBJ2-5	CASSHPGQGMSETQYF	TGTGCCAGCAGCCACCCGGGACAGGGGATGAGTGAGACCCAGTACTTC
-	TRBV11-3	-	12	TRBJ2-1	CASSLWDTEQFF	TGTGCCAGCAGCTTATGGGACACCGAGCAGTTCTTC
-	TRBV30	-	13	TRBJ1-1	CAWDRRMNTEAFF	TGTGCCTGGGACAGGCGGATGAACACTGAAGCTTTCTTT
-	TRBV10-2	TRBD2	19	TRBJ2-1	CASSEAAGPGGAGYNEQFF	TGCGCCAGCAGCGAGGCGGCGGGCCCGGGGGGGGCCGGTTACAATGAGCAGTTCTTC
-	TRBV7-2	TRBD1	14	TRBJ1-5	CASSPPTGGQPQHF	TGTGCCAGCAGCCCCCCGACAGGGGGTCAGCCCCAGCATTTT